At least ten counts were recorded for the clone carrying this T cell receptor (beta chain). The antigen is not known. J gave up 6 bases and V 5 bases, and 4 bases lay outside the gene matches. CDR1 is KGHDR, CDR2 SFDVKD, per germline. The CDR3 loop spans 15 amino acids. TCRdb re-called the 5' RACE reads with MiXCR, one entry per CDR3 protein. The data contain a few hundred thousand distinct CDR3 sequences, under 25% of them seen just once; the ten biggest clones take up roughly an eighth. This sample stems from a study of T-cell memory formation after mild COVID-19. The study, taken as a whole, reports: Mainly CM and EM harbored the contracting CD4+ clones; mainly EMRA harbored the CD8+ ones.

The specimen was PBMCs or a T cell subset sorted from them (not recorded which). The receptor comes from an adult woman who had mild COVID-19 (a few samples of this study predate the infection). Cell type and time point are not known. The V call is TRBV24-1, the J call TRBJ2-4; 12 nucleotides align to TRBD1. CDR3 protein: CATSAGTGGANIQYF. CDR3 nucleotides: TGTGCCACCAGTGCCGGGACAGGGGGCGCAAACATTCAGTACTTC.